The clone carrying this TCR beta chain was observed at least ten times. Its antigen remains unknown. The read ends 3 residues before the CDR3 terminus; that terminus is restored from the germline J gene. The data originate from a study of T cell clonality in common variable immunodeficiency. Study findings and constraints: Fewer deletions and N-nucleotide insertions were reportedly seen in common variable immunodeficiency TCR beta sequences.

The CDR3 totals 16 residues. J gave up 0 bases and V 6 bases, and 5 bases lay outside the gene matches. Germline V gene data show CDR1 as MDHEN and CDR2 as SYDVKM. Libraries were prepared by immunoSEQ multiplex PCR; TCRdb keeps only in-frame clonotypes and omits some of them. The repertoire consists of under 45,000 clones, none detected only once. The chain joins TRBV28 to TRBJ2-6; 7 positions match TRBD1. The sequencing input was peripheral blood mononuclear cells. This sequence originates from a person aged 18 to 70 in good health. The CDR3 loop is CASSPDRTSGANVLTF. Partial CDR3 DNA: TGTGCCAGCAGCCCGGACAGGACCTCTGGGGCCAACGTC. The whole variable domain, filled in from reference TRBV28 and TRBJ2-6, reads DVKVTQSSRYLVKRTGEKVFLECVQDMDHENMFWYRQDPGLGLRLIYFSYDVKMKEKGDIPEGYSVSREKKERFSLILESASTNQTSMYLCASSPDRTSGANVLTFGAGSRLTVL.